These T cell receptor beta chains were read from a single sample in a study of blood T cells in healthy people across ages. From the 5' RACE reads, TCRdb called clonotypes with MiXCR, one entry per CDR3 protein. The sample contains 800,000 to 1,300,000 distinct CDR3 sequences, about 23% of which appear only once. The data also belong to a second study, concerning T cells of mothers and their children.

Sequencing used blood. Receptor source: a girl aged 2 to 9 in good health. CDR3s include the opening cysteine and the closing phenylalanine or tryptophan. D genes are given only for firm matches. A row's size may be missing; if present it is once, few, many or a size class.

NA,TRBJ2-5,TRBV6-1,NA,CASSWTPGETQYF,TGTGCCAGCAGTTGGACCCCTGGGGAGACCCAGTACTTC
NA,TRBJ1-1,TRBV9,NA,CASSVVGNVREAFF,TGTGCCAGCAGCGTAGTAGGTAATGTGAGAGAAGCTTTCTTT
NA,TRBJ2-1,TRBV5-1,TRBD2,CASSLVYSGNNEQFF,TGCGCCAGCAGCTTGGTATATAGCGGGAACAATGAGCAGTTCTTC
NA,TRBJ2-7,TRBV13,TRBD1,CASSSDRASSYEQYF,TGTGCCAGCAGCTCGGACAGGGCGAGCTCCTACGAGCAGTACTTC
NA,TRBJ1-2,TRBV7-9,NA,CASSFGEGRYGYTF,TGTGCCAGCAGCTTCGGGGAGGGAAGATATGGCTACACCTTC
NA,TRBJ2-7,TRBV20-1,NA,CSARVQSDYEQYF,TGCAGTGCTAGAGTGCAGAGTGACTACGAGCAGTACTTC
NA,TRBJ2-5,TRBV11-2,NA,CASSSSTGWRGETQYF,TGTGCCAGCAGCTCCTCGACAGGGTGGAGGGGGGAGACCCAGTACTTC
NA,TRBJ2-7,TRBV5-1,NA,CASSFLSLQDYYEQYF,TGCGCCAGCAGCTTCCTCTCCCTACAGGACTACTACGAGCAGTACTTC
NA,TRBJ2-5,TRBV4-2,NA,CASSQEVHAGRETQYF,TGTGCCAGCAGCCAAGAGGTTCACGCAGGTCGGGAGACCCAGTACTTC
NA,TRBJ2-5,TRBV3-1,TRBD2,CASSQAGTSVETQYF,TGTGCCAGCAGCCAAGCCGGGACTAGCGTAGAGACCCAGTACTTC
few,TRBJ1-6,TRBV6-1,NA,CASSPPSPGYSYNSPLHF,TGTGCCAGCAGTCCCCCGAGTCCGGGGTACTCCTATAATTCACCCCTCCACTTT
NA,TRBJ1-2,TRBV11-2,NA,CASSRTADGYTF,TGTGCCAGCAGCCGGACAGCGGATGGCTACACCTTC
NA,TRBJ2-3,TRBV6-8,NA,CASSSRSDTQYF,TGTGCCAGTAGTTCTAGGTCAGATACGCAGTATTTT
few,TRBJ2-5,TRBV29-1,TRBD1,CSVRDRELETQYF,TGCAGCGTAAGGGACAGAGAGTTGGAGACCCAGTACTTC
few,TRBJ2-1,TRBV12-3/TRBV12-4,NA,CASSRTANEQFF,TGTGCCAGCAGTCGGACAGCCAATGAGCAGTTCTTC
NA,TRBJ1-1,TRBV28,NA,CATRLGVNTEAFF,TGTGCCACCCGTTTAGGGGTGAACACTGAAGCTTTCTTT
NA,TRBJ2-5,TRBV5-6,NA,CASSLTPQETQYF,TGTGCCAGCAGCTTAACGCCTCAGGAGACCCAGTACTTC
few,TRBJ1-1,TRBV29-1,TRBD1,CSVSNLQGSVTEAFF,TGCAGCGTCTCGAACCTACAGGGGAGTGTTACTGAAGCTTTCTTT
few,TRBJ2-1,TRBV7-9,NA,CASSSNSNEQFF,TGTGCCAGCAGCTCCAATTCCAATGAGCAGTTCTTC
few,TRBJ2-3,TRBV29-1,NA,CSVEGFRPNTDTQYF,TGCAGCGTTGAGGGGTTTCGCCCGAACACAGATACGCAGTATTTT
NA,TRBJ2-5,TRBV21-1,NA,CASTKSEEETQYF,TGTGCCAGCACGAAGTCGGAGGAGGAGACCCAGTACTTC
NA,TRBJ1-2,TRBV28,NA,CASSQGANTYGYTF,TGTGCCAGCAGTCAAGGGGCCAACACCTATGGCTACACCTTC
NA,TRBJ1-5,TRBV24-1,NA,CATSVPGVNQPQHF,TGTGCCACCAGTGTCCCTGGTGTCAATCAGCCCCAGCATTTT
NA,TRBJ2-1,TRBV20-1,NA,CSALSAAYNEQFF,TGCAGTGCGCTGTCAGCGGCCTACAATGAGCAGTTCTTC
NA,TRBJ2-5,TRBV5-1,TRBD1,CASSSTIKQGAETQYF,TGCGCCAGCAGCTCAACGATAAAACAGGGGGCAGAGACCCAGTACTTC
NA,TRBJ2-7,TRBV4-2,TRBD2,CASSRTGEGSYEQYF,TGTGCCAGCAGCCGAACTGGGGAGGGATCCTACGAGCAGTACTTC
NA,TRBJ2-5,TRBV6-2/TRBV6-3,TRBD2,CASRNQDWDYEYF,TGTGCCAGCAGAAACCAGGACTGGGACTATGAGTACTTC
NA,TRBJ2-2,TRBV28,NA,CASSWRGGGELFF,TGTGCCAGCAGTTGGCGAGGCGGCGGGGAGCTGTTTTTT
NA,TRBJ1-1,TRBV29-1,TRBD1,CSVATGLRLAFF,TGCAGCGTCGCGACAGGGTTGCGTTTGGCTTTCTTT
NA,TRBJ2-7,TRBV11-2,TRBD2,CASSVLALSYEQYF,TGTGCCAGCAGCGTACTAGCGCTCTCCTACGAGCAGTACTTC
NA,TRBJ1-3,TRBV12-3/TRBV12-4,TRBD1,CASRDWDRGLIPVLGNTIYF,TGTGCCAGCAGGGACTGGGACAGGGGTCTTATCCCCGTCTTAGGAAACACCATATATTTT
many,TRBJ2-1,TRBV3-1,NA,CASSQAGGRGEQFF,TGTGCCAGCAGCCAAGCCGGGGGGCGAGGTGAGCAGTTCTTC
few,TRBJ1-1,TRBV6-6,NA,CASSLGYGDTEAFF,TGTGCCAGCAGCCTCGGTTATGGGGACACTGAAGCTTTCTTT
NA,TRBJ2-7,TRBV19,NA,CASSISPEGYEQYF,TGTGCCAGTAGTATTTCTCCGGAGGGCTACGAGCAGTACTTC
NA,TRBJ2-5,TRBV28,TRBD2,CASSFSGRVQETQYF,TGTGCCAGCAGTTTTTCAGGGAGGGTCCAAGAGACCCAGTACTTC
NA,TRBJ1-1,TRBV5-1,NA,CASSLGRIPMNTEAFF,TGCGCCAGCAGCTTGGGGCGGATCCCCATGAACACTGAAGCTTTCTTT
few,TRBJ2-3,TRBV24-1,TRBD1,CATAPGTGRVDTQYF,TGTGCCACGGCTCCGGGGACAGGGAGGGTAGATACGCAGTATTTT
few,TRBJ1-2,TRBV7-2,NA,CASSPSGGGRGYTF,TGTGCCAGCAGTCCCTCGGGGGGGGGTAGAGGCTACACCTTC
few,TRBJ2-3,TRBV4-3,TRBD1,CASSQDSGQSTDTQYF,TGCGCCAGCAGCCAAGATTCGGGACAGAGCACAGATACGCAGTATTTT
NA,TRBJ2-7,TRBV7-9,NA,CANTPGRLGSHEQYF,TGTGCCAACACCCCCGGCCGTCTAGGGTCCCACGAGCAGTACTTC
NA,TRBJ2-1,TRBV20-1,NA,CSVPTNNEQFF,TGCAGTGTTCCGACCAACAATGAGCAGTTCTTC
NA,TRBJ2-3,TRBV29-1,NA,CSVEALGAGQTDTQYF,TGCAGCGTTGAAGCCTTAGGGGCAGGGCAGACAGATACGCAGTATTTT
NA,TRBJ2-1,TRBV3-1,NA,CASSRGWGSDEQFF,TGTGCCAGCAGCCGGGGCTGGGGCTCAGATGAGCAGTTCTTC
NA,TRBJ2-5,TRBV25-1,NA,CASSDWQGLETQYF,TGTGCCAGCAGTGATTGGCAGGGCTTAGAGACCCAGTACTTC
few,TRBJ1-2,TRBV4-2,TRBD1,CASSQAQGGAPDGYTF,TGTGCCAGCAGCCAAGCCCAGGGGGGGGCACCGGATGGCTACACCTTC
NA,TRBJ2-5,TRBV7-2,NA,CASSLASGAKETQYF,TGTGCCAGCAGCTTAGCGTCGGGGGCCAAAGAGACCCAGTACTTC
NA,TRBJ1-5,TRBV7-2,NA,CASSLRPANVPQHF,TGTGCCAGCAGCTTACGTCCAGCGAATGTGCCCCAGCATTTT
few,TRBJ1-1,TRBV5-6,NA,CASSLGRGRNTEAFF,TGTGCCAGCAGCTTGGGGAGAGGTAGAAACACTGAAGCTTTCTTT
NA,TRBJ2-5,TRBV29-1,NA,CSGHWGETQYF,TGCAGCGGACACTGGGGGGAGACCCAGTACTTC
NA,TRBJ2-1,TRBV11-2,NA,CASSLGQGMDDEQFF,TGTGCCAGCAGCTTAGGGCAGGGGATGGATGATGAGCAGTTCTTC
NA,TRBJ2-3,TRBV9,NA,CASSVAGQTINTQYF,TGTGCCAGCAGCGTAGCGGGGCAAACTATAAATACGCAGTATTTT
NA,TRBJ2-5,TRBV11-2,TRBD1,CASSSRDRVYLGQYF,TGTGCCAGCAGCAGCCGGGACAGGGTATACCTGGGCCAGTACTTC
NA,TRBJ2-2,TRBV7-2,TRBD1,CASTYRGPSGELFF,TGTGCCAGCACCTACAGGGGGCCCTCCGGGGAGCTGTTTTTT
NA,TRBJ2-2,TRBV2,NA,CASLLAGRPPVGELFF,TGTGCCAGCTTGTTGGCAGGCCGACCCCCGGTCGGGGAGCTGTTTTTT
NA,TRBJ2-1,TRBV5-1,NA,CASAQGVAYNEQFF,TGCGCCAGCGCGCAGGGTGTAGCCTACAATGAGCAGTTCTTC
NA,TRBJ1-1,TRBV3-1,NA,CASSPGGGGYTEAFF,TGTGCCAGCAGCCCAGGTGGGGGAGGGTACACTGAAGCTTTCTTT